This paragraph reports one T cell receptor (beta chain). Antigen: not known. Next came a second PCR, run for about 6 to 12 cycles, which used a sample-barcoded 5' primer along with a J-beta primer mix. Every cDNA molecule bore a tag from a template-switch adaptor containing 12 random nucleotides. TCRdb re-called the 5' RACE reads through MiXCR, storing one row per CDR3 protein. The sample carries some 1.6 million distinct CDR3 sequences, around 35% recorded once. The sample belongs to a study of blood T cells in healthy people across ages. In the study overall: With template switching, about one barcoded beta molecule was captured per two T cells. Study-wide points: Unknown donor CMV status possibly confounded expanded clonotype changes.

Every sample gave at least 5.5 micrograms of total RNA when it was extracted. Germline V gene sequence: CDR1 SGHVS, CDR2 FQNEAQ. The V end lost 7 bases, the J end lost 4 bases, and 13 bases lay between the germline ends. The CDR3 consists of 13 residues. The sample taken for sequencing was blood. This chain joins TRBV7-8 and TRBJ1-1, with a tentative D call TRBD1 (5 bases). The sequence derives from a woman aged 30 to 39 in good health. Written as DNA, the CDR3 is TGTGCCAGCACCCCGAGGGGTGGCACTGAAGCTTTCTTT. Residues: CASTPRGGTEAFF.